What follows are 5 T cell receptor beta chains derived from one specimen sequenced in a study of T cells in Graves' hyperthyroidism and ophthalmopathy. The TCR beta CDR3 regions underwent amplification using RNA transcripts as the source. HTBI primers drove first-round RT-PCR of the TCR CDR3. TCRdb ran MiXCR on the multiplex PCR reads and lists one entry per CDR3 protein. The sample contains roughly 720,000 distinct CDR3 sequences, 17% of which appear only once. What was sequenced was blood. The source is a man in his forties or fifties with Graves' hyperthyroidism.

This clonotype appeared many times. The chain uses TRBV27 and TRBJ2-1, with TRBD2 matching over 7 bases. Per the germline V gene, CDR1 is MNHEY and CDR2 is SMNVEV (reference sequence). V trimming: 7 bases; J trimming: 9 bases; junction bases outside the gene matches: 12. The CDR3 length is 14 residues. CDR3 sequence (DNA): TGTGCCAGCACCCTACGAGGCGGGAGCGGTGAGCAGTTCTTC. It specifies CASTLRGGSGEQFF.

This clonotype was detected only a few times. A single base separates this from a much larger clone, so it may be a read error. The J gene is TRBJ2-1, the V gene TRBV28; unclear D gene. The J call may be incorrect, as the DNA end agrees better with TRBJ2-7. Germline CDR1 is MDHEN and CDR2 is SYDVKM. The CDR3 has 16 residues. The DNA of the CDR3 is TGTGCCAGCAGTGCCCGACACAACTTCATCTACAATGAGCAGTACTTC. This translates into CASSARHNFIYNEQYF.

This chain joins TRBV14 and TRBJ2-1, with D perhaps assigned TRBD1 or TRBD2 (7 bases each). With 3 bases removed from V and 9 bases from J, the gap between germline ends came to 18 bases. The germline V gene encodes CDR1 SGHDN and CDR2 FVKESK. There are 15 residues in the CDR3. In DNA, the CDR3 is TGTGCCAGCAGCCAGGGGGGGGGGACAGCAACTGAGCAGTTCTTC. Translation gives CASSQGGGTATEQFF.

This chain joins TRBV7-2 and TRBJ2-1; 7 bases agree with TRBD1. V trimming: 5 bases; J trimming: 5 bases; junction bases outside the gene matches: 6. The germline V gene encodes CDR1 SGHTA and CDR2 FQGNSA. This CDR3 comprises 14 residues. The CDR3 spells CASSIGTAHNEQFF. The CDR3 nucleotides read TGTGCCAGCAGCATCGGGACAGCTCACAATGAGCAGTTCTTC.

This clonotype has at least ten counts. The chain couples TRBV11-2 to TRBJ2-3; 10 positions agree with TRBD2. This CDR3 is built from 14 residues. Germline lookup yields CDR1 SGHAT and CDR2 FQNNGV. V trimming: 0 bases; J trimming: 8 bases; junction bases outside the gene matches: 2. The CDR3 sequence is CASSLEAGGSTQYF. The DNA for the CDR3 is TGTGCCAGCAGCTTAGAAGCGGGAGGGAGTACGCAGTATTTT. Drawing the rest from reference TRBV11-2 and TRBJ2-3, the complete variable domain is EAGVAQSPRYKIIEKRQSVAFWCNPISGHATLYWYQQILGQGPKLLIQFQNNGVVDDSQLPKDRFSAERLKGVDSTLKIQPAKLEDSAVYLCASSLEAGGSTQYFGPGTRLTVL.